Listed below are T cell receptor beta chains from one sample, sequenced in a study of shared clonotypes between healthy human individuals. Some clones are missing from TCRdb's copy, which holds only in-frame ones; the method was immunoSEQ multiplex PCR. Counted here are about 2.4 million clones, 80% to 95% occurring once; the ten biggest clones make up 0.36%. The sequencing input was naive CD4+ T cells from PBMCs. These receptors were collected from a man aged 18-30 years in good health. Some clones in this sample may be carry-over from other donors' samples. The CDR3 runs from the conserved cysteine through the conserved F or W. Each record gives: D gene, V gene, J gene, CDR3 protein, CDR3 DNA. A D gene is named only where the DNA matches it firmly.

>-|TRBV30|TRBJ1-2
CAWSEQGGGYTF
TGTGCCTGGAGTGAGCAGGGAGGTGGCTACACCTTC
>TRBD1|TRBV7-8|TRBJ2-7
CASSLGQGSPYEQYF
TGTGCCAGCAGCTTAGGACAGGGGAGCCCCTACGAGCAGTACTTC
>-|TRBV27|TRBJ2-7
CASSFVDRYEQYF
TGTGCCAGCAGTTTTGTTGACCGCTACGAGCAGTACTTC
>-|TRBV5-1|TRBJ2-7
CASSFLSGTFYEQYF
TGCGCCAGCAGCTTTTTATCCGGGACATTTTACGAGCAGTACTTC
>-|TRBV9|TRBJ2-2
CASSAPRDTNTGELFF
TGTGCCAGCAGCGCCCCCCGGGATACGAACACCGGGGAGCTGTTTTTT
>-|TRBV5-1|TRBJ2-5
CASSRGQYQETQYF
TGCGCCAGCAGCCGAGGACAGTACCAAGAGACCCAGTACTTC
>-|TRBV4-2|TRBJ2-1
CASSQDSGFSSYNEQFF
TGTGCCAGCAGCCAAGATAGTGGGTTTAGCTCCTACAATGAGCAGTTCTTC
>-|TRBV19|TRBJ1-2
CASRAFPAEGYTF
TGTGCCAGTAGGGCGTTTCCCGCAGAGGGCTACACCTTC
>-|TRBV9|TRBJ2-4
CASSVTGSKNIQYF
TGTGCCAGCAGCGTGACGGGGTCCAAAAACATTCAGTACTTC
>-|TRBV6-1|TRBJ2-2
CASRRVTGELFF
TGTGCCAGCAGGCGGGTCACCGGGGAGCTGTTTTTT
>TRBD2|TRBV19|TRBJ2-1
CASSFSGLRVF
TGTGCCAGTAGTTTCTCGGGACTACGGGTCTTC